One sample yielded the 21 T cell receptor beta chains listed below, sequenced in a study of cytomegalovirus exposure and HLA in healthy donors. The PCR employed 60 Vbeta primers together with 13 Jbeta primers. The data were produced by immunoSEQ multiplex PCR, yet TCRdb's version contains in-frame clones alone and is incomplete. The data show 80,000 or so clones, over 60% seen once. Source material: PBMCs. These receptors all stem from a man aged 35 to 55 in good health and CMV-seronegative.

The rearrangement joins TRBV27 to TRBJ2-2, with D possibly matching TRBD1 (6 bases). The V and J ends lost 5 bases and 3 bases respectively, with 19 bases between them. Looked up from germline, CDR1 is MNHEY and CDR2 is SMNVEV (reference sequence). This CDR3 comprises 17 residues. CDR3 bases: TGTGCCAGCAGTCCCCTTAACCCGGGACACTACACCGGGGAGCTGTTTTTT. Protein: CASSPLNPGHYTGELFF.

This chain links TRBV5-4 with TRBJ2-3; 9 nucleotides line up with TRBD1. With 5 bases clipped from V and 5 bases from J, the junction kept 9 bases outside the gene matches. This CDR3 comprises 15 residues. Germline loops: CDR1 SGHNT, CDR2 YYREEE (reference sequence). Here the CDR3 DNA reads TGTGCCAGCAGGGACCACAGGGGGCAGGTAGATACGCAGTATTTT. This translates into CASRDHRGQVDTQYF.

The chain couples TRBV28 to TRBJ1-1; 9 bases align to TRBD1. The CDR3 length is 13 residues. V lost 5 bases, J lost 8 bases, and 6 bases stayed unmatched. Germline V gives CDR1 MDHEN, CDR2 SYDVKM. CDR3 DNA: TGTGCCAGCAGTCCATGGGACAGGGAAGAAGCTTTCTTT. Translated, it gives CASSPWDREEAFF.

The chain recombines TRBV2 with TRBJ1-2, with no clear D. The CDR3 spans 14 residues. The V end lost 1 base, the J end lost 7 bases, and 13 bases lay between the germline ends. CDR1 is SNHLY and CDR2 is FYNNEI in the germline V gene. The CDR3 loop reads CASSEESAGVGYTF. CDR3 DNA: TGTGCCAGCAGTGAAGAATCCGCCGGGGTTGGCTACACCTTC.

The chain carries TRBV28 and TRBJ2-3; D not resolved. The CDR3 totals 13 residues. V lost 6 bases and J lost 2, with 9 bases in between. Germline V gene sequence: CDR1 MDHEN, CDR2 SYDVKM. CDR3 sequence reads: CASSSDNTDTQYF. The CDR3 coding sequence is TGTGCCAGCAGCTCCGACAACACAGATACGCAGTATTTT.

The CDR3 nucleotides read TGTGCCAGCAGTTTATGGCCAGGACTCCAGGAGACCCAGTACTTC. Protein sequence: CASSLWPGLQETQYF. This chain uses TRBV28 with TRBJ2-5, with D maybe TRBD2 (5 bases). Germline V CDR1 and CDR2: MDHEN, SYDVKM. V dropped 0 bases and J dropped 5 bases, with 13 bases sitting between them. The CDR3 length is 15 residues.

The chain combines TRBV9 with TRBJ2-7, with 11 bases lining up with TRBD2. This CDR3 has 15 amino acids. J gave up 3 bases and V 4 bases, and 6 bases lay outside the gene matches. Germline V gene data show CDR1 as SGDLS and CDR2 as YYNGEE. DNA of the CDR3: TGTGCCAGCAGCCCAAAGGGGACTAGCGGCTACGAGCAGTACTTC. It is translated as CASSPKGTSGYEQYF. Complete variable domain (other parts from reference TRBV9 and TRBJ2-7): DSGVTQTPKHLITATGQRVTLRCSPRSGDLSVYWYQQSLDQGLQFLIQYYNGEERAKGNILERFSAQQFPDLHSELNLSSLELGDSALYFCASSPKGTSGYEQYFGPGTRLTVT.

The V call is TRBV6-1, the J call TRBJ1-1; D unclear. Deletions cut 4 bases from V and 0 bases from J, with 6 bases between. This CDR3 contains 13 residues. Germline CDR1 is MNHNS and CDR2 is SASEGT. The CDR3 here is CASSGQMNTEAFF. The CDR3 coding sequence is TGTGCCAGCAGTGGGCAGATGAACACTGAAGCTTTCTTT.

The chain couples TRBV15 to TRBJ1-4; no reliable D call. The CDR3 loop spans 16 amino acids. The V end was cut by 0 bases, the J end by 0 bases, with 8 bases between. Germline V CDR1 and CDR2: LNHNV, YYDKDF (reference sequence). The chain's CDR3 is CATSRDQAATNEKLFF. CDR3 coding DNA: TGTGCCACCAGCAGAGATCAGGCTGCAACTAATGAAAAACTGTTTTTT.

This clone was seen once. This chain links TRBV27 with TRBJ2-2; 12 positions agree with TRBD2. Germline CDR1 MNHEY, CDR2 SMNVEV (reference sequence). V gave up 3 bases and J gave up 6 bases; unmatched junction bases: 5. CDR3 size: 16 residues. The CDR3 here is CASSFALAGGSGELFF. CDR3 bases: TGTGCCAGCAGTTTCGCTCTAGCGGGAGGGTCCGGGGAGCTGTTTTTT.

The chain uses TRBV29-1 and TRBJ1-4; D possibly corresponds to TRBD1 (6 bases). In germline, CDR1 is SQVTM, CDR2 ANQGSEA. The length of the CDR3 is 18 residues. V lost 6 bases, J lost 1 base, and 24 bases lay in between. CDR3 residues: CSVSGEQGGRLTNEKLFF. Here the CDR3 DNA reads TGCAGCGTCTCAGGGGAACAGGGTGGAAGATTAACTAATGAAAAACTGTTTTTT.

As DNA, the CDR3 is TGTGCCAGCAGTGCCCGGGACGGGGAGCTGTTTTTT. It is translated as CASSARDGELFF. V gene TRBV6-4 combines with J gene TRBJ2-2, with a tentative D call TRBD2 (5 bases). With 4 bases removed from V and 7 bases from J, the gap between germline ends came to 7 bases. The CDR3 covers 12 residues. In germline, CDR1 is MRHNA, CDR2 SNTAGT.

The chain joins TRBV18 to TRBJ2-3, with 10 bases lining up with TRBD2. This CDR3 spans 17 amino acids. Germline loops: CDR1 KGHSH, CDR2 LQKENI. V lost 6 bases, J lost 3 bases, and 12 bases stayed unmatched. The CDR3 reads CASSRGRAGGPTDTQYF. The CDR3 nucleotides read TGTGCCAGCTCTCGGGGTAGAGCGGGAGGGCCAACAGATACGCAGTATTTT.

The genes are TRBV4-2 and TRBJ1-4; TRBD1 aligns across 9 bases. V was pared by 0 bases and J by 1 base, with 6 bases of the junction left unmatched. The CDR3 loop spans 18 amino acids. The germline gives CDR1 LGHNA, CDR2 YNFKEQ. The CDR3 DNA is TGTGCCAGCAGCCAAGACACAGGGGGCGGTTTAACTAATGAAAAACTGTTTTTT. Protein product: CASSQDTGGGLTNEKLFF.

Regarding this clone: The sample holds other DNA sequences that translate to the same CDR3. V is TRBV27 and J is TRBJ2-1; 13 bases match TRBD2. The trim removed 4 bases at V and 7 bases at J, leaving 4 bases unmatched. The CDR3 spans 15 residues. In germline, CDR1 is MNHEY, CDR2 SMNVEV (reference sequence). CDR3 DNA sequence: TGTGCCAGCAGTTCCGGGACTAGCGGGAAAAATGAGCAGTTCTTC. This translates into CASSSGTSGKNEQFF.

In nucleotides, the CDR3 is TGCAGCGCTTTGTGCCCCCGGGGGGGACGCTACGAGCAGTACTTC. Its protein is CSALCPRGGRYEQYF. The rearrangement joins TRBV29-1 to TRBJ2-7; 8 bases are shared with TRBD2. This CDR3 is built from 15 residues. V lost 7 bases to trimming and J lost 3 bases; unmatched junction nucleotides: 14. CDR1 and CDR2 from the germline V gene are SQVTM and ANQGSEA.

J is TRBJ2-2 and V is TRBV13; the match to TRBD1 covers 7 bases. The CDR3 contains 18 residues. J gave up 1 base and V 5 bases, and 13 bases lay outside the gene matches. CDR1 is PRHDT and CDR2 is FYEKMQ in the germline V gene (reference sequence). The CDR3 is CASSAIKGTAWNTGELFF. Here the CDR3 DNA reads TGTGCCAGCAGCGCTATCAAGGGGACAGCCTGGAACACCGGGGAGCTGTTTTTT.

The chain links TRBV6-1 to TRBJ1-5; D might be TRBD1 (5 bases). Germline CDR1 is MNHNS and CDR2 is SASEGT. This CDR3 region has 15 residues. Trimming removed 5 bases from V and 1 base from J, with 12 bases in between. The CDR3 loop reads CASSSGSRSNQPQHF. CDR3 nucleotide sequence: TGTGCCAGCAGTTCAGGGTCTAGGAGCAATCAGCCCCAGCATTTT.

This clone was seen a handful of times. The chain recombines TRBV9 with TRBJ1-3; 9 nucleotides line up with TRBD1. Germline CDR1 SGDLS, CDR2 YYNGEE. The junction had 6 bases not matched to a gene; V was cut back by 4 bases and J by 4 bases. The CDR3 has 15 residues. The CDR3 DNA is TGTGCCAGCAGCTCTACAGGGGGCAGGGGAAACACCATATATTTT. Translating it yields CASSSTGGRGNTIYF.

For the CDR3, the DNA is TGTGCCATATACCGGGACAGGGTTGGGGCTGGCTACACCTTC. Encoded protein: CAIYRDRVGAGYTF. The chain links TRBV28 to TRBJ1-2; 9 bases agree with TRBD1. Trimming at V came to 10 bases and at J to 7 bases, leaving 13 bases not matched to a gene. This CDR3 is 14 amino acids long. The germline V gene encodes CDR1 MDHEN and CDR2 SYDVKM.

The rearrangement uses TRBV29-1 and TRBJ2-2; TRBD2 matches at 10 bases. This CDR3 has 14 residues. Germline values: CDR1 SQVTM, CDR2 ANQGSEA. V was clipped by 8 bases and J by 4 bases; unmatched bases: 7. The CDR3, as DNA: TGCAGCTGTAAAGCGGGAGGGGGCACCGGGGAGCTGTTTTTT. Its translation: CSCKAGGGTGELFF.